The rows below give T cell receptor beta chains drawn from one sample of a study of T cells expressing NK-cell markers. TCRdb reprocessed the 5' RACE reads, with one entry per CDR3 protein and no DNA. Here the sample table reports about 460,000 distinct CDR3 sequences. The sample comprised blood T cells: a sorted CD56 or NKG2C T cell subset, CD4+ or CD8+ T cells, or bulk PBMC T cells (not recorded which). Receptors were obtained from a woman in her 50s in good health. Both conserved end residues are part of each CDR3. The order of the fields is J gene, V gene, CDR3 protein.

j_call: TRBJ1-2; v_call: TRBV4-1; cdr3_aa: CASSQEQGWPVGYTF
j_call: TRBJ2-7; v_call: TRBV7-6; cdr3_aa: CASSFSESYEQYF
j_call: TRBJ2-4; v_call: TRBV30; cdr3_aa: CAWSVLGLLSGERIQYF
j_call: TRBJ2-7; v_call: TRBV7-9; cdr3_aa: CASSTRTSGIGEQYF
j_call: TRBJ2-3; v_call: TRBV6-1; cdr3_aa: CASSVGGSADTQYF
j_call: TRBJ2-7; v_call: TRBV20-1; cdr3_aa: CSAGVNSYEQYF
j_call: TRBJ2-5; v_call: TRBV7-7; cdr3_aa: CASSLLFSGQETQYF
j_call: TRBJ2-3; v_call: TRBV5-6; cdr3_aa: CASSLAKRREGTDTQYF
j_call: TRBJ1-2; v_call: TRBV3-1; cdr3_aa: CASSQGDRGPGYTF
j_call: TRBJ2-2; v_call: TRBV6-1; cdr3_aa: CAAVWEWNSPTGELFF
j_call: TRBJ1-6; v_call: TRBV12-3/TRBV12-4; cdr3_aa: CASAQAANSPLHF
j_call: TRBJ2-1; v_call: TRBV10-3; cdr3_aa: CAITGRPYNEQFF
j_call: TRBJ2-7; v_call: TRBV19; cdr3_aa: CASTTGSGAYEQYF
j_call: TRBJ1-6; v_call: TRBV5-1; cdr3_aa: CASGTGDSPLHF
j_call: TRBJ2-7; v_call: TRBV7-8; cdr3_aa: CASSWMGLLGEQYF
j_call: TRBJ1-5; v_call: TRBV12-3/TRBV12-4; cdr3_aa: CASSLMDRAWTQHF
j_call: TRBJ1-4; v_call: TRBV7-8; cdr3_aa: CASSPLPGPTNEKLFF
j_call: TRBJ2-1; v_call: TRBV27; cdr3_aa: CASQFSGYNEQFF
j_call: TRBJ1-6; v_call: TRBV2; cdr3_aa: CASRGNYNSPLHF
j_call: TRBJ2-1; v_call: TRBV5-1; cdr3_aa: CASSRFGLAGYNEQFF
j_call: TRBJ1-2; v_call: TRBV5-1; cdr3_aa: CASTSHSRPDGYTF
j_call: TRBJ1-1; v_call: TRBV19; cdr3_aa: CASRPYDRLNEAFF
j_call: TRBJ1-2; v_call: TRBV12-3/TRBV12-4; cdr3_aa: CASSFSTGLGYTF
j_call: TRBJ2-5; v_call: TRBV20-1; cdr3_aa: CSAGEKVLLMETQYF
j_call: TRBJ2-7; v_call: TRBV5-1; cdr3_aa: CASSTGLQDYEQYF
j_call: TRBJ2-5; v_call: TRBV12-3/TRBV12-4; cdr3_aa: CASSSKPRLAGGETQYF
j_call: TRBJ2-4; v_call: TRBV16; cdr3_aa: CASSQSGAAAGKNIQYF
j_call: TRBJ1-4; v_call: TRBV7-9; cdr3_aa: CASSLSGGGPNEKLFF
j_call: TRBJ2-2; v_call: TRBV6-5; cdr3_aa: CASSYSRGPASTGELFF
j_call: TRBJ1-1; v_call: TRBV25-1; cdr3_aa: CASIKTGEGEAFF
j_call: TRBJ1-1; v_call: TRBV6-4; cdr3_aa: CASSASQGGTEAFF
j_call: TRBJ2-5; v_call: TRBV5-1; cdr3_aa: CASSLAEGFPQETQYF
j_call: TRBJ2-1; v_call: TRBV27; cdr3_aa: CASSLSLGDRFANEQFF
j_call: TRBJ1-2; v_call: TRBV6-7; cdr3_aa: CASSPKEVGPPFYGYTF
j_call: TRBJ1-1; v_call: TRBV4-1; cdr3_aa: CASSQRIWEVSTEAFF
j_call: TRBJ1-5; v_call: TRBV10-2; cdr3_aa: CASSEDPTSPQHF
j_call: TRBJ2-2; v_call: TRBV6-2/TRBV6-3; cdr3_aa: CASRRLSAIYPTGELFF
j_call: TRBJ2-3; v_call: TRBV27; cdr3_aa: CASSDRGDTDTQYF
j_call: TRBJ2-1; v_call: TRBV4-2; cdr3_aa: CASSQTSGVSYNEQFF
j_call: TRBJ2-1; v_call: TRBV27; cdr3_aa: CASSPPPYNEQFF
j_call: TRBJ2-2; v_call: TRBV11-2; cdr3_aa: CASSTRTSGTSGWDTGELFF
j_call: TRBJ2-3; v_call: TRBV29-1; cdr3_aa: CSVALGGLEGTQYF
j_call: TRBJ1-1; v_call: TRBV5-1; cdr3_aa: CASSLGGDTEAFF
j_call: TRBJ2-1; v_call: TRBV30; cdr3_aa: CAWSSGEDNEQFF
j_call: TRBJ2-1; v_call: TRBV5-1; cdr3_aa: CASSRGRDRRYGQFF
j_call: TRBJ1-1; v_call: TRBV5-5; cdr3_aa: CASSLSGTSPPTEAFF
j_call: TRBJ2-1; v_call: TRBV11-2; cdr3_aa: CASSSGLVVGQFF